This entry describes one T cell receptor beta chain. Its cognate antigen is unknown. The sample belongs to a study of regulatory T cells in long-lasting Graves disease. Broader study findings: The number of shared public clonotypes was higher in persistent patients (approximately 3,000) than new patients (966).

Per germline, CDR1 SEHNR and CDR2 FQNEAQ (reference sequence). The length of the CDR3 is 20 residues. Germline trimming cut 5 bases from V and 1 base from J; bases unmatched to any gene: 16. Building of the TCR beta libraries involved iRepertoire HTBI primers and Arm-PCR of CDR3 regions. TCRdb redid the calling of the multiplex PCR reads with MiXCR, one entry per CDR3 protein. The sample yields approximately 290,000 distinct CDR3 sequences, around 23% seen once. Time point specified: persistent/refractory GD, antithyroid drugs over 5 years with positive TRAb. RNA from PBMCs was the source of the TCR library. The patients were drawn from one endocrinology department in Xi'an, China.

The sequencing used peripheral blood mononuclear cells (PBMCs), collected when the disease was refractory, from a patient treated with antithyroid drugs. This sequence originates from a female donor with Graves disease. The J gene is TRBJ2-2, the V gene TRBV7-9; 10 bases map to TRBD2. In DNA, the CDR3 is TGTGCCAGCAGCGGTGGCAGGGCTAGCGGGGGACCTTTGAACACCGGGGAGCTGTTTTTT. It specifies CASSGGRASGGPLNTGELFF.